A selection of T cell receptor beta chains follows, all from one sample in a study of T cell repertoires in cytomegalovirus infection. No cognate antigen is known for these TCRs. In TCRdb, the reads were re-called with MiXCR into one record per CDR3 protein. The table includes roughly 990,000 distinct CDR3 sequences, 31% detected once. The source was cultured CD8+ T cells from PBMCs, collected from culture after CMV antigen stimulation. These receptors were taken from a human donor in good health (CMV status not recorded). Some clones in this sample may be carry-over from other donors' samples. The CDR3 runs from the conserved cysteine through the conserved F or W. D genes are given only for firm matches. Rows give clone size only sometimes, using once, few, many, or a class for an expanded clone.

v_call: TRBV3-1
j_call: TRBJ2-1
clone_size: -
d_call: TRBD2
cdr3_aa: CASSQEAGVSGGAPYNEQFF
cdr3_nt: TGTGCCAGCAGCCAAGAGGCTGGGGTTAGCGGGGGGGCCCCCTACAATGAGCAGTTCTTC

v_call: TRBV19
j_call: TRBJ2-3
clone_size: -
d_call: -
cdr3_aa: CASSIDFQSGRTDTQYF
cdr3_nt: TGTGCCAGTAGTATAGATTTCCAGTCCGGACGCACAGATACGCAGTATTTT

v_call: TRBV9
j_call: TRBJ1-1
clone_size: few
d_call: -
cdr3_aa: CASSARTEAFF
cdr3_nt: TGTGCCAGCAGCGCGAGGACTGAAGCTTTCTTT

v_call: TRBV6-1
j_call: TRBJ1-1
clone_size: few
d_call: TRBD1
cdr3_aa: CASREGQGTEAFF
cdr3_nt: TGTGCCAGCAGAGAAGGACAGGGCACTGAAGCTTTCTTT

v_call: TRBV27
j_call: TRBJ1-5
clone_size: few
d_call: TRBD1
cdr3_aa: CASSSRDSAKPQHF
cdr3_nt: TGTGCCAGCAGTTCCCGGGACAGCGCAAAGCCCCAGCATTTT

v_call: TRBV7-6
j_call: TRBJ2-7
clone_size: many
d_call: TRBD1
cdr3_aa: CASSSPQQGWEQYF
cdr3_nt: TGTGCCAGCAGCTCCCCACAACAGGGGTGGGAGCAGTACTTC

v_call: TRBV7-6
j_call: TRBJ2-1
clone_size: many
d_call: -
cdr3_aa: CASSPLVGGPGRSSYNEQFF
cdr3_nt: TGTGCCAGCAGCCCCCTGGTGGGGGGGCCTGGAAGGTCCTCCTACAATGAGCAGTTCTTC

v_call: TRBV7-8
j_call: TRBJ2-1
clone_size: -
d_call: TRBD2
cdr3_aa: CASIGLGTSGGLGQFF
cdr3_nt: TGTGCCAGCATTGGATTGGGGACTAGCGGGGGGTTAGGGCAGTTCTTC

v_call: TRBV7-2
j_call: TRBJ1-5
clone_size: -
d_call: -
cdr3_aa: CASSPSSWTLGNQPQHF
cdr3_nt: TGTGCCAGCAGCCCTAGTAGTTGGACACTCGGCAATCAGCCCCAGCATTTT

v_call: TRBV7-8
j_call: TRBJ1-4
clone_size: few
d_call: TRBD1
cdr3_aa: CASSQGAGPGEKLFF
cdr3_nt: TGTGCCAGCAGTCAGGGGGCAGGGCCAGGTGAAAAACTGTTTTTT

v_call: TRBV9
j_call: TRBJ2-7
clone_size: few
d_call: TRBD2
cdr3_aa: CASSVGLAGLSSYEQYF
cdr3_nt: TGTGCCAGCAGCGTAGGCCTAGCGGGTCTCAGCTCCTACGAGCAGTACTTC

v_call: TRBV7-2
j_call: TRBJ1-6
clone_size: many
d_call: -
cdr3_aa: CASSPTSYNSPLHF
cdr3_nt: TGTGCCAGCAGCCCAACCTCCTATAATTCACCCCTCCACTTT

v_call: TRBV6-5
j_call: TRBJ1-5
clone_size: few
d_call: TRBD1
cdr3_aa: CASRPTGRNQPQHF
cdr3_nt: TGTGCCAGCAGACCGACAGGGCGCAATCAGCCCCAGCATTTT

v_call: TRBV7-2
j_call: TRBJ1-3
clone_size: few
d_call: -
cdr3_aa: CASSTFLGNTIYF
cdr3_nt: TGTGCCAGCAGCACATTTCTCGGAAACACCATATATTTT

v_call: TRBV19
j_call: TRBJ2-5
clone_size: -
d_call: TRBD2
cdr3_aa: CASSMGAGGQETQYF
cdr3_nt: TGTGCCAGTAGTATGGGAGCGGGGGGTCAAGAGACCCAGTACTTC

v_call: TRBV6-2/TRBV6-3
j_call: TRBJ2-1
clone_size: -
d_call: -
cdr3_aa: CASSSHRDNEQFF
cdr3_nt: TGTGCCAGCAGTTCCCACAGGGACAATGAGCAGTTCTTC

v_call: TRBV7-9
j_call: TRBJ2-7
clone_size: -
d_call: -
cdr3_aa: CASSLEGYSYEQYF
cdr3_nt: TGTGCCAGCAGCTTAGAGGGATACTCCTACGAGCAGTACTTC

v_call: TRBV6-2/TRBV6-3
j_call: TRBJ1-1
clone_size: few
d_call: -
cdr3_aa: CASSPTSYTEAFF
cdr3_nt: TGTGCCAGCAGTCCAACATCTTACACTGAAGCTTTCTTT

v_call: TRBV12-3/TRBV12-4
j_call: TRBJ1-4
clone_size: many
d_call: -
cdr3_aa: CASSFLTPRTNEKLFF
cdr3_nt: TGTGCCAGCAGTTTTTTGACACCTCGAACTAATGAAAAACTGTTTTTT

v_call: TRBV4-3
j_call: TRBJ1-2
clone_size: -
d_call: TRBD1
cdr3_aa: CASSQKDRSDYGYTF
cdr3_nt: TGCGCCAGCAGCCAAAAGGACAGGTCGGACTATGGCTACACCTTC

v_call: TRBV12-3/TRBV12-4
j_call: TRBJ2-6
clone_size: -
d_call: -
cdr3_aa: CASRTRLGSGANVLTF
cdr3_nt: TGTGCCAGCAGGACACGACTGGGCTCTGGGGCCAACGTCCTGACTTTC

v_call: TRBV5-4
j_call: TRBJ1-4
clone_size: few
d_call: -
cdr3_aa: CASSFQRGTNEKLFF
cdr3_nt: TGTGCCAGCAGCTTTCAGAGGGGGACTAATGAAAAACTGTTTTTT

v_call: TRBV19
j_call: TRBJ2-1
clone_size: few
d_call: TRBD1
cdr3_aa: CASSIGRGPYNEQFF
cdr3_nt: TGTGCCAGTAGTATAGGCAGGGGGCCCTACAATGAGCAGTTCTTC

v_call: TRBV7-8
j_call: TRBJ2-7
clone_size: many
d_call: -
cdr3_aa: CASSLPRHPYEQYF
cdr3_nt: TGTGCCAGCAGCCTACCCCGCCATCCCTACGAGCAGTACTTC

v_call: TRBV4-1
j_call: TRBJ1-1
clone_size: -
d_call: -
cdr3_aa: CASSIRSNTEAFF
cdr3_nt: TGCGCCAGCAGCATTCGGAGTAACACTGAAGCTTTCTTT

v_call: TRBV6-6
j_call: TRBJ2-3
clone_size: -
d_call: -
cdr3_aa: CASRDVDTQYF
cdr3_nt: TGTGCCAGTCGAGACGTAGATACGCAGTATTTT

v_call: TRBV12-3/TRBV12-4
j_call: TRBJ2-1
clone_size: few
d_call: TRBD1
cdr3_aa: CASTIPGGNEQFF
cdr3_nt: TGTGCCAGCACAATCCCAGGGGGCAATGAGCAGTTCTTC

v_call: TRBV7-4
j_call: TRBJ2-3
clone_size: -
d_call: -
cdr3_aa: CASNLGSPGADGGQYF
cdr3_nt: TGTGCCAGCAACTTAGGGAGCCCGGGAGCGGACGGTGGGCAGTATTTT

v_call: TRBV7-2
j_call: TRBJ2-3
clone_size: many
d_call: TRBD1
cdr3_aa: CASSLTGRTDTQYF
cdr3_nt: TGTGCCAGCAGCTTGACAGGGCGCACAGATACGCAGTATTTT

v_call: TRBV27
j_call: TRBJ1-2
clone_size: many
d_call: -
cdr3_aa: CASSPGRGTNYGYTF
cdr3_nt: TGTGCCAGCAGCCCTGGAAGAGGGACTAACTATGGCTACACCTTC

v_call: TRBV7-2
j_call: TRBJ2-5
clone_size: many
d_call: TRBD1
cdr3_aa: CASSSPSGQGKTQYF
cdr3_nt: TGTGCCAGCAGCTCACCCTCGGGACAGGGCAAGACCCAGTACTTC

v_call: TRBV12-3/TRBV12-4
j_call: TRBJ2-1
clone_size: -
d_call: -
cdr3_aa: CATRLGPSSYNEQFF
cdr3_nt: TGTGCCACCAGACTAGGTCCGAGCTCCTACAATGAGCAGTTCTTC

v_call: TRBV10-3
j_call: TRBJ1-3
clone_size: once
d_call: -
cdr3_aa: CAISESMSQTVAGNTIYF
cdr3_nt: TGTGCCATCAGTGAGTCGATGTCGCAGACGGTGGCTGGAAACACCATATATTTT

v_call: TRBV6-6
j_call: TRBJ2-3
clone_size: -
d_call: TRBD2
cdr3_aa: CASSIRTSGGAKYF
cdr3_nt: TGTGCCAGCAGTATTAGGACTAGCGGGGGGGCGAAGTATTTT

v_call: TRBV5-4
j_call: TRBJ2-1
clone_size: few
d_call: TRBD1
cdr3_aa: CASSLTGGKIDEQFF
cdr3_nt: TGTGCCAGCAGCTTGACAGGGGGTAAGATCGATGAGCAGTTCTTC

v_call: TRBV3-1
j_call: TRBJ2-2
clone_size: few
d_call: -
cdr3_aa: CASSPTLGLGTGELFF
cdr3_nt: TGTGCCAGCAGTCCAACGTTAGGGTTGGGCACCGGGGAGCTGTTTTTT

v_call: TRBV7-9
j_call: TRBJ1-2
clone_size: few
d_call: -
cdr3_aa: CASSFSGTYGYTF
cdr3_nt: TGTGCCAGCAGCTTCTCGGGGACCTATGGCTACACCTTC

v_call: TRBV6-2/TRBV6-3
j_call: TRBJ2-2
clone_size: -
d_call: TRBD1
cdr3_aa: CASSLSRGTGNYANTGELFF
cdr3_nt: TGTGCCAGCAGTTTAAGTAGAGGGACAGGAAACTACGCGAACACCGGGGAGCTGTTTTTT

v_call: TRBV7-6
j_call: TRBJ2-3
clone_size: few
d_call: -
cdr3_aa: CASSLGDAGTDTQYF
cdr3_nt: TGTGCCAGCAGCTTGGGGGACGCGGGCACAGATACGCAGTATTTT

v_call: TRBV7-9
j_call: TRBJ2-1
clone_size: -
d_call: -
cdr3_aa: CASSTRLEQFF
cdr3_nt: TGTGCCAGCAGCACCCGACTGGAGCAGTTCTTC

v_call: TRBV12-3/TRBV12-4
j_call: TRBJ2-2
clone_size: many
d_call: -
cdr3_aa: CAQLRDNTGELFF
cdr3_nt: TGTGCCCAACTCCGGGACAACACCGGGGAGCTGTTTTTT

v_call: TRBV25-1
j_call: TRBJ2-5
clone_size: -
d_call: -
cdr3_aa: CASSDWKAEETQYF
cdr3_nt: TGTGCCAGCAGTGATTGGAAGGCGGAAGAGACCCAGTACTTC